Here is one T cell receptor beta chain with its context. Its specificity is not known. The data were taken from a study of a mutant IDH1 vaccine in newly diagnosed glioma. On the study more broadly: Patients received eight vaccinations in weeks 1, 3, 5, 7, 11, 15, 19, 23. Patients received vaccination from 4-6 weeks after radiotherapy alone, or with temozolomide cycles. Earlier care involved radiotherapy, temozolomide, or both, and the majority received both.

With V trimmed by 0 bases and J by 0 bases, 2 bases remained unmatched. This CDR3 comprises 17 residues. Germline-derived CDR1 and CDR2 are SGHTA and FQGNSA. Method: immunoSEQ multiplex PCR; TCRdb's copy keeps in-frame clones and lacks some. In the table there are fewer than 70,000 clones, 85% to 90% of which are singletons. Documented time point: week 5, during vaccination. Vaccination comprised doses that each held 300 ug of mutant IDH1 20-mer peptide, plus topical imiquimod. The chain joins TRBV7-2 to TRBJ2-1; 10 nucleotides agree with TRBD1. The source was PBMCs, collected from a glioma patient whose treatment included an IDH1 peptide vaccine. This TCR derives from a woman in her thirties or forties with glioma. The CDR3 loop reads CASSLATGGISYNEQFF. In DNA, the CDR3 is TGTGCCAGCAGCTTAGCGACAGGGGGCATCTCCTACAATGAGCAGTTCTTC. The complete variable domain, with remaining parts taken from reference TRBV7-2 and TRBJ2-1, reads GAGVSQSPSNKVTEKGKDVELRCDPISGHTALYWYRQSLGQGLEFLIYFQGNSAPDKSGLPSDRFSAERTGGSVSTLTIQRTQQEDSAVYLCASSLATGGISYNEQFFGPGTRLTVL.